The sequence of this TCR beta chain was determined in a study of cytomegalovirus exposure and HLA in healthy donors. The PCR employed 60 Vbeta primers together with 13 Jbeta primers. Profiled with immunoSEQ multiplex PCR; TCRdb holds only in-frame clones, not every one. The sample records 130,000 or so clones, roughly 89% being singletons. V dropped 3 bases and J dropped 2 bases, with 14 bases sitting between them. Per germline, CDR1 SGHRS and CDR2 YFSETQ. The CDR3 length is 16 residues. Sequencing used PBMCs. J is TRBJ1-4 and V is TRBV5-1, with unresolved D. This TCR came from a woman aged 25 to 45 in good health and CMV-seronegative. CDR3 sequence reads: CASSSVYSGTNEKLFF. CDR3 sequence (DNA): TGCGCCAGCAGCTCCGTATACAGTGGCACTAATGAAAAACTGTTTTTT. Full variable domain (outside the CDR3, taken from reference TRBV5-1 and TRBJ1-4): KAGVTQTPRYLIKTRGQQVTLSCSPISGHRSVSWYQQTPGQGLQFLFEYFSETQRNKGNFPGRFSGRQFSNSRSEMNVSTLELGDSALYLCASSSVYSGTNEKLFFGSGTQLSVL.